The present entry profiles one T cell receptor (beta chain) with its context. The antigen it recognizes is unknown. Within one base of it there is no much larger clone, and no base qualities were kept. This specimen belongs to a study of CD8+ T cells in alopecia areata (dated by TCRdb to 2016 to 2019). With respect to the entire study: Treated patients were enrolled in an open-label pilot trial of oral tofacitinib at 5 to 10 mg twice daily for moderate-to-severe alopecia areata. Patients received tofacitinib for 6 to 18 months and were then followed off drug for 6 months to check for delayed response and recurrence. For the treated patients, the SALT score, which quantifies what percentage of scalp surface area is affected, served as the measure of disease severity. To study T cell clonal expansion in alopecia areata, the researchers applied high-throughput TCRbeta sequencing to both the C3H/HeJ mouse model and human patients. Human TCRbeta sequencing covered scalp tissue and sorted CD4+ and CD8+ peripheral blood T cells from patchy and totalis/universalis alopecia areata patients and healthy controls. Patients on tofacitinib were biopsied at baseline and after 4 and 24 weeks of treatment, and several of the patients also had a later scalp biopsy. Scalp clonality was compared across normal scalp (n=4), patchy alopecia areata scalp (n=8), and alopecia totalis/universalis scalp (n=8). The RNA source kit depended on sample type: the PAXgene miRNA kit for fixed scalp, the miRNeasy kit for PBMCs, and the RNeasy kit for mouse skin. immunoSEQ multiplex PCR using 35 Vbeta forward primers and 13 Jbeta reverse primers was used to amplify TCRbeta CDR3 regions. Overall results and qualifications from the work: Compared with normal scalp, lesional scalp, particularly in alopecia totalis/universalis, had higher clonality and more expanded CD8+ clones, which suggests antigenic drive. The treated cohort was small, with a single nonresponder, so links between baseline CD8+ expansion and response need larger studies. Shared TCR sequences between patients were less evident than in mice, which may be partly attributable to HLA diversity in the patient population. Tofacitinib significantly decreased scalp clonality and the number of expanded CD8+ clones among the top 100 scalp clones. Many expanded lesional clones were found to persist in scalp and blood during tofacitinib treatment, and relapse after treatment cessation may be partly explained by this persistence. Unlike mouse skin, which is dominated by gammadelta T cells, normal human skin has resident alphabeta T cells that are also sequenced, and this complicates analysis of the scalp TCR repertoire.

The time point label on this specimen signifies: around 26 weeks on oral tofacitinib. The sample's treatment or condition label, decoded: oral pan-JAK inhibitor, 5-10 mg twice daily. Lesional scalp punch biopsies and peripheral blood were obtained from alopecia areata patients. PBMCs were isolated by density centrifugation and stained for CD3, CD4 and CD8, after which CD4+ and CD8+ T cells were sorted on a FACSAria. Between the V and J ends, shortened by 2 bases and 1 base respectively, the junction contains 12 bases. Inclusive of the bounding cysteine and phenylalanine, the CDR3 is 15 residues long. Only the CDR3 part of the read is kept: 45 bases, read in frame from the first base. In the germline V gene, CDR1 corresponds to MNHNS and CDR2 to SASEGT. Receptors were amplified or captured by the immunoSEQ multiplex PCR assay. RNA was extracted from all samples and reverse transcribed into cDNA as template for TCR sequencing. First-strand cDNA was synthesized using SuperScript III with a 2:1 mix of oligo-dT and random hexamers. A synthetic immune receptor repertoire was used to assess amplification bias, and residual bias was removed computationally. The original pipeline was this. Raw reads were preprocessed to remove errors, and CDR3 was defined according to IMGT conventions as the region from the conserved cysteine to phenylalanine. Clonality was computed by normalizing Shannon entropy by log2 of the number of productive unique TCRs and subtracting the result from 1. Scalp TCRbeta sequences were cross-referenced with sorted blood CD4 and CD8 repertoires so that the CD4 or CD8 identity of scalp clones could be inferred. This is the immuneACCESS table as TCRdb keeps it, with only in-frame sequences that have V and J called. A part of the clones is gone; compared with another copy, unresolved V genes explain less than half, and the rest is unexplained. V, J and clone size were drawn from that table, and D and trimming were deduced from the DNA. A total of some 44,000 clones appear in this sample, roughly 89% of them only once. The ten largest make up around 18% of the sample.

The TCR originated in a human donor with alopecia areata. The chain couples TRBV6-1 to TRBJ2-7; the D gene assignment is ambiguous. Here the sequenced sample was CD8+ T cells sorted from blood, taken at week 24, from a patient treated with tofacitinib. The CDR3 reads CASSETIGPSYEQYF. At the DNA level, the sequence is TGTGCCAGCAGTGAAACGATTGGACCATCCTACGAGCAGTACTTC.